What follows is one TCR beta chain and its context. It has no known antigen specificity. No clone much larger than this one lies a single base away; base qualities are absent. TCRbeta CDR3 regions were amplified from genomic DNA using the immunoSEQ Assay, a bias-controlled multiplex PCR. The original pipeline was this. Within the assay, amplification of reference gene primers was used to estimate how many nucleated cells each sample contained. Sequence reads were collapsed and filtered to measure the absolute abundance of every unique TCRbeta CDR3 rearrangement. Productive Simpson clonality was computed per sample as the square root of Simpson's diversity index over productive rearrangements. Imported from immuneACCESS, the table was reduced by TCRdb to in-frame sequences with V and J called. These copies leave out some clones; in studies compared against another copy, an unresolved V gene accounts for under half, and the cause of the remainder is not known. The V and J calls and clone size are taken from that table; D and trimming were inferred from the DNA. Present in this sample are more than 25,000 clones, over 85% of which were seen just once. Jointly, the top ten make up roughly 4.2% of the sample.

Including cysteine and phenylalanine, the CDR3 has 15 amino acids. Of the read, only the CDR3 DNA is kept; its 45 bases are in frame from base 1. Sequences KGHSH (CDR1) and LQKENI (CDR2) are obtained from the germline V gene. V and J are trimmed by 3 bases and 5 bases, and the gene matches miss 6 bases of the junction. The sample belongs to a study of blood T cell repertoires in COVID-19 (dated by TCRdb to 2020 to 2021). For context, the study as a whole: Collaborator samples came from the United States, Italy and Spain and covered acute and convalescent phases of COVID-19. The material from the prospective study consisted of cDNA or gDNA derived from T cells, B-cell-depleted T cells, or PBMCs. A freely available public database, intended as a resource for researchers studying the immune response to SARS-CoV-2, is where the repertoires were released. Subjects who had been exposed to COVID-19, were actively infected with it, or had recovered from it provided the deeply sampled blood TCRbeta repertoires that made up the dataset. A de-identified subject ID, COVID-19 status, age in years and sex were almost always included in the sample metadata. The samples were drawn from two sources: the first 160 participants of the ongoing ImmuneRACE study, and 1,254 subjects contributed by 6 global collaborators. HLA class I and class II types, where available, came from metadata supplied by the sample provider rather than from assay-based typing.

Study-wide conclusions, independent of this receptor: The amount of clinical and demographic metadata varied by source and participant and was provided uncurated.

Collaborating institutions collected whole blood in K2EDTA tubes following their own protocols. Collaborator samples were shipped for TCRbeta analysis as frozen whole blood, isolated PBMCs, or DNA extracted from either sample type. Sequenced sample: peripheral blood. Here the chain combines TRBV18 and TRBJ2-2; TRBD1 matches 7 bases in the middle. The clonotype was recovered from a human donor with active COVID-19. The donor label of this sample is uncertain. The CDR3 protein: CASSPAQGETGELFF. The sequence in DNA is TGTGCCAGCTCACCTGCCCAGGGGGAAACCGGGGAGCTGTTTTTT.